Below are 2 T cell receptor beta chains sequenced from a single sample in a study of T cells in localized non-small cell lung cancer. Using immunoSEQ multiplex PCR, the repertoire was profiled, and TCRdb retains in-frame clones only, with some absent. The sample shows about 78,000 clones, almost 85% of them seen only once. The material sequenced was peripheral blood, taken before any cancer treatment. The receptors stem from a man aged 40-75 years with stage I lung adenocarcinoma.

The chain recombines TRBV9 with TRBJ2-3, with 7 bases matching TRBD2. With V trimmed by 1 base and J by 2 bases, 7 bases remained unmatched. Germline V gene lookup returns CDR1 SGDLS and CDR2 YYNGEE. CDR3 size: 16 residues. Here the CDR3 DNA reads TGTGCCAGCAGCGTAAGGGCTAGCGGCCCCACAGATACGCAGTATTTT. This gives the protein CASSVRASGPTDTQYF.

This clone was found a few times. The genes are TRBV28 and TRBJ2-5, with 11 bases identical to TRBD1. Trimming took 5 bases from V and 5 from J; bases not matched to a gene: 4. CDR1 is MDHEN and CDR2 is SYDVKM in the germline V gene. The CDR3 has 14 residues. In nucleotides, the CDR3 is TGTGCCAGCAGTCGGGACAGGGGGAGTGAGACCCAGTACTTC. Protein: CASSRDRGSETQYF.